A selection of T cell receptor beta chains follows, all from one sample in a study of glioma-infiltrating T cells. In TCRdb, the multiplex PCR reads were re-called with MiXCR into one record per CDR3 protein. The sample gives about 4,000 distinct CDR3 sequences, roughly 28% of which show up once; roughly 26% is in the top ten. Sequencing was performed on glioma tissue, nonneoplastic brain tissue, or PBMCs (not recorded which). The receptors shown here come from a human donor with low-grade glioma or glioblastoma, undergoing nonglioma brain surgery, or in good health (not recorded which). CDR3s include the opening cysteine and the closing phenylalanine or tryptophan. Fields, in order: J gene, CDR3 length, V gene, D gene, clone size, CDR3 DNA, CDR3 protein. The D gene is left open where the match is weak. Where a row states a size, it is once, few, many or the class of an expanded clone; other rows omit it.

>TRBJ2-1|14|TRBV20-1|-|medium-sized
TGCAGTGCTAGGGGGGCGGGGGACTACAATGAGCAGTTCTTC
CSARGAGDYNEQFF
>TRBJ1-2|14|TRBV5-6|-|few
TGTGCCAGCAGCGTGGGACCGGGGGAACGTGGCTACACCTTC
CASSVGPGERGYTF
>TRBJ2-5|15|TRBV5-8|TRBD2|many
TGTGCCAGCAGCTTGGCGGGAGGGTCCCAAGAGACCCAGTACTTC
CASSLAGGSQETQYF
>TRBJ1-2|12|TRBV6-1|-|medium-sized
TGTGCCAGCAGGATGGGGGAATCTGGCTACACCTTC
CASRMGESGYTF
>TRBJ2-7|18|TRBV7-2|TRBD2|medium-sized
TGTGCCAGCAGCTTAAGGCGTTCGGCTAGCGGGGGGGCCTACGAGCAGTACTTC
CASSLRRSASGGAYEQYF
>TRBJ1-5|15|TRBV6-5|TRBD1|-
TGTGCCAGCAGTTCCCGGACAGGGGGCGGCCAGCCCCAGCATTTT
CASSSRTGGGQPQHF
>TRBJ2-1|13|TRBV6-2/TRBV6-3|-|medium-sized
TGTGCCAGCAGTTGGGCTGCCCCCCATGAGCAGTTCTTC
CASSWAAPHEQFF
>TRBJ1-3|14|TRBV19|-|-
TGTGCCAGTATTATAGATTTCGTCGGAAACACCATATATTTT
CASIIDFVGNTIYF
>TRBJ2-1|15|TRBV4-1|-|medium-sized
TGCGCCAGCAGCCAAGCTCAGTACTCCTACAATGAGCAGTTCTTC
CASSQAQYSYNEQFF
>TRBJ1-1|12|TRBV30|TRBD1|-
TGTGCCTGGGCTAACAGGGGGACGAGGGCTTTCTTT
CAWANRGTRAFF
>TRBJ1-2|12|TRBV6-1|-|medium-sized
TGTGCCAGCGTAGACTTAAACTATGGCTACACCTTC
CASVDLNYGYTF
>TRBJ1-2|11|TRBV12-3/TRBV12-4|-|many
TGTGCCAGCAGTTTACGGGGGGCATACACCTTC
CASSLRGAYTF
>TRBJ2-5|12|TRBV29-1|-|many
TGCAGCGTGCAGGGTTATGGGGAGACCCAGTACTTC
CSVQGYGETQYF
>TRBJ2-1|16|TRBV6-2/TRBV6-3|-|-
TGTTCCAGCAGACCATACCCGGGACGCATTGCAAATGAGCAGTTCTTC
CSSRPYPGRIANEQFF
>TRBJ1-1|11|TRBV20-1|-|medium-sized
TGCAGTGCTAGATCCCCAACTGAAGCTTTCTTT
CSARSPTEAFF
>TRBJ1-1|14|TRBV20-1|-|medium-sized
TGCAGTGCTAGAGATAACATGGGGAACACTGAAGCTTTCTTT
CSARDNMGNTEAFF
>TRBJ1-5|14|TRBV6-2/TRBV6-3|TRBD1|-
TGTGTTAGCAGTCGAACAGGGGGAGAAAAGCCCCAGCATTTT
CVSSRTGGEKPQHF
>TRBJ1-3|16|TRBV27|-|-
TGTGCCAGCAGTTTACCACACGCTGGCTCTGGAAACACCAAATATTTT
CASSLPHAGSGNTKYF
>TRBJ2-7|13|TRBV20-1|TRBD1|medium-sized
TGCAGTGCTAGTACCCAGGGGGTCTACGAGCAGTACTTC
CSASTQGVYEQYF
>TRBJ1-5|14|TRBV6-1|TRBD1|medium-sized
TGTGCCAGCAGTATAACAGGGGGGCATCAGCCCCAGCATTTT
CASSITGGHQPQHF
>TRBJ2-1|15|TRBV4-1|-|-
TGCGCTAGCAGCAAGGAGCGTTACTCCTACAATGGGCAGTTCTTC
CASSKERYSYNGQFF
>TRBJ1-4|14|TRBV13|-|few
TGTGCCAGCAGCCTCCGACAGGATTCTGAAAAACTGTTTTTT
CASSLRQDSEKLFF
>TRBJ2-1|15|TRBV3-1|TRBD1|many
TGTGCCAGCAGCCCCCGGCGACAGGGTAGCAATGAGCAGTTCTTC
CASSPRRQGSNEQFF
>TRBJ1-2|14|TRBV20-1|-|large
TGCAGTGCTAGAGATTCAGACTCAAGGCATGGCTACACCTTC
CSARDSDSRHGYTF
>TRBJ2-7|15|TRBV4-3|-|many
TGCGCCAGCAGCCACTCTCTCGGACAAGCCTACGAGCAGTACTTC
CASSHSLGQAYEQYF
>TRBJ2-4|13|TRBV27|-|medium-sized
TGTGCCAGCAGTTTAGGTCAGAGCCCTGTTCAGTACTTC
CASSLGQSPVQYF
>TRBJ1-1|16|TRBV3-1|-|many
TGTGCCAGCAGCCAAGATCCCCAGGGCTTGAACACTGAAGCTTTCTTT
CASSQDPQGLNTEAFF
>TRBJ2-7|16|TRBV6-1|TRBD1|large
TGTGCCAGCACCGATCGGGGACAGGGGGTGTCTCGAGAGCAGTACTTC
CASTDRGQGVSREQYF
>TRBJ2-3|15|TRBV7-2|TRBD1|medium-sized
TGTGCCAGCAGCCCGGGGACAGCCGGCCCAGATACGCAGTATTTT
CASSPGTAGPDTQYF
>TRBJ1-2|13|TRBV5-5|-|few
TGTGCCAGCAGCTTGGGACAGAACTATGGCTACACCTTC
CASSLGQNYGYTF
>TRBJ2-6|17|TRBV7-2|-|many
TGTGCCAGCAGCTTAGCTACGGGTATCCCTGGGGCCAACGTCCTGACTTTC
CASSLATGIPGANVLTF
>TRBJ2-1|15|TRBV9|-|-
TGTGCCAGCAGCGTAGTAGGCGGACACTACAATGAGCAGTTCTTC
CASSVVGGHYNEQFF